The 27 T cell receptor beta chains below come from one sample, sequenced in a study of CD4+ T cells in melanoma. Using immunoSEQ multiplex PCR, the repertoire was profiled, and TCRdb retains in-frame clones only, with some absent. This sample yields about 14,000 clones, of which about 63% are seen a single time; roughly a sixth belongs to the top ten. The sequencing input was cells from a culture (not recorded whether cultured in vitro). The receptors come from a human donor with melanoma.

The chain couples TRBV7-6 to TRBJ1-2, with D maybe TRBD1 (5 bases). The CDR3 is 16 amino acids. The V gene lost 4 bases and the J gene lost 2 bases, with 17 bases spanning the gap. Germline-derived CDR1 and CDR2 are SGHVS and FNYEAQ. CDR3 nucleotides: TGTGCCAGCAGCTCCTCCCCTGACAGACAGAACTATGGCTACACCTTC. This translates into CASSSSPDRQNYGYTF.

This clone was observed a few times. The genes are TRBV6-5 and TRBJ1-1; D is perhaps TRBD1 (6 bases). The CDR3 extends over 14 amino acids. Germline loops: CDR1 MNHEY, CDR2 SVGAGI. The V end was cut by 2 bases, the J end by 1 base, with 8 bases between. The CDR3 nucleotides read TGTGCCAGCAGTTACGGGACACGGAACACTGAAGCTTTCTTT. Protein sequence: CASSYGTRNTEAFF.

The chain combines TRBV10-3 with TRBJ1-5; D unclear. The CDR3 extends over 14 amino acids. Trimming cost V 3 bases and J 5 bases, with 11 bases left between them. Germline V CDR1 and CDR2: ENHRY, SYGVKD. DNA for the CDR3: TGTGCCATCAGTGACCAAGGGTCCCATCAGCCCCAGCATTTT. It translates to CAISDQGSHQPQHF.

In this sample, this clone turned up once. The V call is TRBV5-8, the J call TRBJ1-3; no clear D. V was cut by 4 bases and J by 1 base, with 15 bases left in between. CDR1 and CDR2 from the germline V gene are SGHTS and YDEGEE. CDR3 length: 16 residues. Written as DNA, the CDR3 is TGTGCCAGCAGCGCCTGGACGGGGTTATCTGGAAACACCATATATTTT. This sequence encodes CASSAWTGLSGNTIYF.

The chain is built from TRBV15 and TRBJ2-3; D is unresolved. This CDR3 is 12 amino acids long. Trimming stripped 1 base from V and 7 bases from J, with 6 bases between. Germline lookup yields CDR1 LNHNV and CDR2 YYDKDF (reference sequence). The CDR3: CATSRVGNTQYF. The CDR3, as DNA: TGTGCCACCAGCAGAGTGGGAAATACGCAGTATTTT.

The chain carries TRBV27 and TRBJ1-1, with unresolved D. This CDR3 contains 15 residues. With 6 bases removed from V and 0 bases from J, the gap between germline ends came to 14 bases. From germline, CDR1 is MNHEY and CDR2 SMNVEV (reference sequence). CDR3 in amino acids: CASRRTVGMNTEAFF. The CDR3 coding sequence is TGTGCCAGCAGACGAACAGTCGGCATGAACACTGAAGCTTTCTTT.

V gene TRBV5-8 combines with J gene TRBJ2-3; a weak D match, TRBD2 (6 bases). Trimming took off 6 bases at V and 4 bases at J, with 12 bases between the two ends. This CDR3 contains 13 residues. The germline gives CDR1 SGHTS, CDR2 YDEGEE. The CDR3 reads CASNRLVSDTQYF. The CDR3 region has the DNA TGTGCCAGCAACCGACTAGTTTCAGATACGCAGTATTTT.

V is TRBV10-3 and J is TRBJ1-5; D ambiguous. The germline V gene encodes CDR1 ENHRY and CDR2 SYGVKD. The CDR3 totals 13 residues. The V gene lost 11 bases and the J gene lost 4 bases, with 15 bases spanning the gap. CDR3 DNA sequence: TGTGCCGTAGGCGGACCGGAGAATCAGCCCCAGCATTTT. Its protein product is CAVGGPENQPQHF.

The rearrangement links TRBV7-9 to TRBJ2-3; TRBD1 or TRBD2 may be the D gene (5 bases each). The CDR3 length is 17 residues. Deletions cut 5 bases from V and 2 bases from J, with 20 bases between. The germline V gene has CDR1 SEHNR and CDR2 FQNEAQ (reference sequence). The CDR3 region is CASSPWSTSGATDTQYF. Written as DNA, the CDR3 is TGTGCCAGCAGCCCTTGGTCGACCTCCGGGGCCACAGATACGCAGTATTTT.

The chain combines TRBV6-5 with TRBJ2-7; 9 bases match TRBD1. The J segment lost 2 bases and the V segment lost 6 bases, leaving 8 bases of the junction unmatched. CDR3 length equals 15 residues. The V gene's germline CDR1 is MNHEY and CDR2 SVGAGI. CDR3 in amino acids: CASSSGTGWAYEQYF. The DNA for the CDR3 is TGTGCCAGCAGCTCCGGGACAGGGTGGGCCTACGAGCAGTACTTC.

This clone was seen a handful of times. The chain couples TRBV5-6 to TRBJ2-1, with D unresolved. Trimming removed 4 bases from V and 9 bases from J, with 14 bases in between. CDR3 length: 13 amino acids. Germline assignment: CDR1 SGHDT and CDR2 YYEEEE. The CDR3 sequence is CASSAAGMGEQFF. The CDR3 DNA is TGTGCCAGCAGCGCGGCCGGAATGGGTGAGCAGTTCTTC.

This clone was recorded a few times. This rearrangement joins TRBV19 to TRBJ1-5; TRBD1 is a possible D gene (6 bases). Germline lookup yields CDR1 LNHDA and CDR2 SQIVND (reference sequence). Trimming cost V 9 bases and J 5 bases, with 20 bases left between them. This CDR3 region has 15 residues. CDR3 sequence: CASHRRGQGYQPQHF. In nucleotides, the CDR3 is TGTGCCAGCCATCGACGGGGGCAGGGTTATCAGCCCCAGCATTTT.

The rearrangement joins TRBV5-1 to TRBJ2-3; 7 bases line up with TRBD2. Trimming cost V 5 bases and J 2 bases; bases outside gene matches: 8. Germline values: CDR1 SGHRS, CDR2 YFSETQ. This CDR3 is 15 amino acids long. The CDR3 sequence: CASRPLAEDTDTQYF. Written as DNA, the CDR3 is TGCGCCAGCAGACCTCTAGCGGAGGACACAGATACGCAGTATTTT.

The CDR3 loop reads CASSLRWGLNEKLFF. DNA for the CDR3: TGTGCCAGCAGCCTTCGTTGGGGTTTGAATGAAAAACTGTTTTTT. V usage is TRBV27 and J usage is TRBJ1-4; no reliable D call. Germline V gene lookup returns CDR1 MNHEY and CDR2 SMNVEV (reference sequence). Trimming took 6 bases from V and 5 from J, leaving 16 bases between them. CDR3 length: 15 amino acids. Looking up the rest from reference TRBV27 and TRBJ1-4 gives the full variable domain: EAQVTQNPRYLITVTGKKLTVTCSQNMNHEYMSWYRQDPGLGLRQIYYSMNVEVTDKGDVPEGYKVSRKEKRNFPLILESPSPNQTSLYFCASSLRWGLNEKLFFGSGTQLSVL.

This clone was picked up a small number of times. V gene TRBV6-6 combines with J gene TRBJ1-2; no firm D call. The CDR3 runs 15 residues. The ends were cut back, 4 bases at V and 4 bases at J, with 16 bases in the middle. From germline, CDR1 is MNHNY and CDR2 SVGAGI (reference sequence). CDR3 nucleotide sequence: TGTGCCAGCAGTTCCGCGGTCGAAAAGGGCTATGGCTACACCTTC. Amino acids: CASSSAVEKGYGYTF.

This chain links TRBV18 with TRBJ2-2, with D tentatively TRBD1 or TRBD2 (5 bases each). From germline, CDR1 is KGHSH and CDR2 LQKENI. The CDR3 runs to 14 residues. V gave up 6 bases and J gave up 2 bases, with 10 bases separating them. The CDR3 here is CASSWDVNTGELFF. The CDR3 bases are TGTGCCAGCTCCTGGGACGTTAACACCGGGGAGCTGTTTTTT.

The CDR3: CASSLEESSPLHF. CDR3 sequence (DNA): TGCGCCAGCAGCTTGGAGGAGAGTTCACCCCTCCACTTT. The V call is TRBV5-1, the J call TRBJ1-6; no firm D call. Germline CDR1 reads SGHRS; CDR2 reads YFSETQ. Trimming pared 0 bases from V and 9 bases from J, leaving 7 bases between. The CDR3 extends over 13 amino acids.

The gene calls are TRBV6-6 and TRBJ2-7; 7 bases map to TRBD1. Germline values: CDR1 MNHNY, CDR2 SVGAGI (reference sequence). The V gene end was trimmed by 5 bases and the J gene end by 6 bases; junction bases not matched to a gene: 7. The CDR3 loop spans 13 amino acids. CDR3 nucleotides: TGTGCCAGCAGTCTCCACCACAGGGGCGAGCAGTACTTC. Protein product: CASSLHHRGEQYF.

This clone was seen more than once but under ten times. The J gene is TRBJ1-6, the V gene TRBV10-2, with D perhaps TRBD1 (5 bases). From germline, CDR1 is WSHSY and CDR2 SAAADI. V lost 2 bases to trimming and J lost 7 bases, with 9 bases between them. This CDR3 spans 14 amino acids. This chain's CDR3 is CASSEGHPNSPLHF. The CDR3 DNA follows: TGCGCCAGCAGTGAGGGACACCCCAATTCACCCCTCCACTTT.

This chain uses TRBV6-1 with TRBJ2-5; D tentatively fits TRBD1 or TRBD2 (5 bases each). The ends were cut back, 5 bases at V and 6 bases at J, with 16 bases in the middle. The CDR3 has 14 amino acids. Germline CDR1 is MNHNS and CDR2 is SASEGT. CDR3 nucleotide sequence: TGTGCCAGCAGTAAACAGGTTCGGGGAAAGACCCAGTACTTC. Translated: CASSKQVRGKTQYF.

The genes are TRBV5-4 and TRBJ2-7, with 7 bases matching TRBD1. The CDR3 consists of 16 residues. V dropped 0 bases and J dropped 2; count of bases not matched to a gene: 8. The germline V gene encodes CDR1 SGHNT and CDR2 YYREEE (reference sequence). The CDR3 loop is CASSLAGGDRPYEQYF. DNA of the CDR3: TGTGCCAGCAGCTTGGCAGGGGGAGACCGGCCCTACGAGCAGTACTTC.

The genes are TRBV6-4 and TRBJ2-7, with a possible D match to TRBD1 (5 bases). CDR3 length equals 13 residues. Germline lookup yields CDR1 MRHNA and CDR2 SNTAGT. V was shortened by 5 bases and J by 4 bases, with 12 bases between the two germline ends. The DNA for the CDR3 is TGTGCCAGCAGTTCAGGGCGTCAGTACGAGCAGTACTTC. Amino acid sequence: CASSSGRQYEQYF.

This clone was observed a single time. The chain couples TRBV7-3 to TRBJ2-7; TRBD2 is a possible D gene (6 bases). This CDR3 region has 13 residues. Deletions cut 1 base from V and 4 bases from J, with 8 bases between. Germline V gene data show CDR1 as SGHTA and CDR2 as FQGTGA. CDR3 nucleotide sequence: TGTGCCAGCAGCTTAAACCGGGGGTACGAGCAGTACTTC. Protein sequence: CASSLNRGYEQYF.

The rearrangement uses TRBV6-5 and TRBJ2-5; D call uncertain. The CDR3 is 13 amino acids. The V gene lost 6 bases and the J gene lost 2 bases, with 10 bases spanning the gap. Per the germline V gene, CDR1 is MNHEY and CDR2 is SVGAGI. CDR3 nucleotide sequence: TGTGCCAGCAGCCTTGTACTTCAAGAGACCCAGTACTTC. Translating it yields CASSLVLQETQYF.

This clone was observed a handful of times. This chain joins TRBV6-1 and TRBJ1-2; no clear D. The CDR3 extends over 16 amino acids. The germline CDR1 and CDR2 sequences are MNHNS and SASEGT. V was pared by 2 bases and J by 8 bases, with 21 bases between. As DNA, the CDR3 is TGTGCCAGCAGTGAATCTGACCTCGGCCCCCTTTGGGGCTACACCTTC. Protein product: CASSESDLGPLWGYTF.

V gene TRBV30 combines with J gene TRBJ1-2, with TRBD1 identical over 10 bases. The germline V gene has CDR1 GTSNPN and CDR2 SVGIG (reference sequence). There are 15 residues in the CDR3. The V gene end was trimmed by 5 bases and the J gene end by 7 bases; junction bases not matched to a gene: 13. The CDR3 DNA is TGTGCCTGGGTGCCGTCCGGGACAGGGGTCGTTGGCTACACCTTC. This codes for CAWVPSGTGVVGYTF.

This clone has only a few counts. The rearrangement links TRBV10-3 to TRBJ1-1, with a possible D match to TRBD1 (5 bases). Trimming cost V 11 bases and J 4 bases, with 17 bases left between them. This CDR3 comprises 13 residues. Germline V gives CDR1 ENHRY, CDR2 SYGVKD. CDR3 DNA: TGTGCCGTGCGGAGGGGCCAGGTCACTGAAGCTTTCTTT. This gives the protein CAVRRGQVTEAFF.